This is a list of T cell receptor beta chains from one sample in a study of T cells after yellow fever vaccination. In TCRdb, the 5' RACE reads were re-called with MiXCR into one record per CDR3 protein. The sample gives some 560,000 distinct CDR3 sequences, under 25% of which show up once; 14% is in the top ten. The sample here was PBMCs, taken 15 days after the yellow fever booster vaccination. The receptors shown here come from a man aged 25 to 45 who received the YFV17D yellow fever vaccine. Each CDR3 is given with its conserved first and last residue. The D gene is left open where the match is weak. Not all rows give a size; the values are once, few, many and, for expanded clones, a class.

d_call j_call v_call clone_size cdr3_nt cdr3_aa
NA TRBJ1-4 TRBV20-1 few TGCAGTGCTAGCAGGGTGGACTCCGTCTCTGAAAAACTGTTTTTT CSASRVDSVSEKLFF
NA TRBJ2-7 TRBV5-4 few TGTGCCAGCAGCTTGAGATTGGGGACTGCGGCGTACGAGCAGTACTTC CASSLRLGTAAYEQYF
TRBD2 TRBJ2-1 TRBV12-5 NA TGTGCTAGTGGACTAAGCGGGACCTACAATGAGCAGTTCTTC CASGLSGTYNEQFF
TRBD1 TRBJ1-2 TRBV10-3 few TGTGCCATCACTCAGGGGGCTTACTATGGCTACACCTTC CAITQGAYYGYTF
NA TRBJ2-4 TRBV4-3 NA TGCGCCAGCAGCCAAGATGGGGCCCTTCAGTACTTC CASSQDGALQYF
NA TRBJ2-5 TRBV7-7 few TGTGCTAGCAGCTTAGAACGGAATAGGGGCCAAGAGACCCAGTACTTC CASSLERNRGQETQYF
NA TRBJ2-1 TRBV7-2 few TGTGCCAGCAGCTTAGGGATCTTCGTCTCGTTCTTC CASSLGIFVSFF
TRBD2 TRBJ2-1 TRBV20-1 NA TGCAGTGCTAGAGGACTAGCGGGAGCCGGCAATGAGCAGTTCTTC CSARGLAGAGNEQFF
NA TRBJ2-7 TRBV28 many TGTGCCACTGTAGAGTCACCCGCCTTCCAGCAGTACTTC CATVESPAFQQYF
TRBD2 TRBJ2-7 TRBV19 NA TGTGCCAGTAGTATTTTCTTGGCTAGCGGTTCCTACGAGCAGTACTTC CASSIFLASGSYEQYF
TRBD2 TRBJ2-2 TRBV19 NA TGTGCCAGTATAGGGACTAGCGGGGTAAACACCGGGGAGCTGTTTTTT CASIGTSGVNTGELFF
NA TRBJ2-1 TRBV20-1 few TGCAGTGCTAGACATCGACTCAATGAGCAGTTCTTC CSARHRLNEQFF
NA TRBJ2-1 TRBV7-6 NA TGTGCCAGCAGCGCTACACTAGAGTATGAGCAGTTCTTC CASSATLEYEQFF
TRBD1 TRBJ1-5 TRBV18 NA TGTGCCAGCTCACGTGGGACAGTCAATCAGCCCCAGCATTTT CASSRGTVNQPQHF
NA TRBJ2-7 TRBV19 NA TGTGCCAGTACGGCAACAGGGATCTCCTACGAGCAGTACTTC CASTATGISYEQYF
NA TRBJ1-1 TRBV28 few TGTGCCAGCAGTCCCGCCGCTATGGGAGAAGCTTTCTTT CASSPAAMGEAFF
TRBD2 TRBJ2-3 TRBV6-5 NA TGTGCCAGCAGTTTTGCTAGCGGGAGGGCTCCAGATACGCAGTATTTT CASSFASGRAPDTQYF
TRBD2 TRBJ2-2 TRBV12-3/TRBV12-4 NA TGTGCCAGCAGTTTACGGGGTAATCCAGACTTAGCGGGAGTGTACACCGGGGAGCTGTTTTTT CASSLRGNPDLAGVYTGELFF
TRBD1 TRBJ2-1 TRBV5-4 NA TGTGCCAGCAGTCCACCCGGGACAGGGGGCGAGCCAGACTTC CASSPPGTGGEPDF
NA TRBJ2-5 TRBV20-1 few TGCAGTGCTAGAACGACGGTAGAGACCCAGTACTTC CSARTTVETQYF
NA TRBJ1-1 TRBV12-3/TRBV12-4 few TGTGCCAGCAGCCTTGGCTCCCAGGGGACGGGCACTGAAGCTTTCTTT CASSLGSQGTGTEAFF
TRBD1 TRBJ1-2 TRBV10-2 few TGCGCCAGCAGTGAAGGGACAGGGCTAGGAGGCTACACCTTC CASSEGTGLGGYTF
NA TRBJ2-7 TRBV11-2 few TGTGCCAGCAGCTTAGGCGACGGAGGACCTTACGAGCAGTACTTC CASSLGDGGPYEQYF
NA TRBJ2-7 TRBV5-1 many TGTGCCAGCAGTTTGGACCCTTCCTACGAGCAGTACTTC CASSLDPSYEQYF
TRBD1 TRBJ2-1 TRBV20-1 NA TGCTGTGCTAGGCCCTTTGCCGGGACAGGGGGATATAATGAGCAGTTCTTC CCARPFAGTGGYNEQFF